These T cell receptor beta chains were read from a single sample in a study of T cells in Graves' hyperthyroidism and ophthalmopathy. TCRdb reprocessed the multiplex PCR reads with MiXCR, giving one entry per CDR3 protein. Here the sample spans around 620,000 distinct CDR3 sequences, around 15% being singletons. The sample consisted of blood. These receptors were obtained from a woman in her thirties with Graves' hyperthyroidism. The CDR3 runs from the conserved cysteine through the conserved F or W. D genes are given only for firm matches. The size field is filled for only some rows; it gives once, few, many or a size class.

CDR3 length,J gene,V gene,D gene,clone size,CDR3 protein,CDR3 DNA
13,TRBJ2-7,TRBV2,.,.,CASSESLAGEQYF,TGTGCCAGCAGTGAAAGCCTAGCTGGCGAGCAGTACTTC
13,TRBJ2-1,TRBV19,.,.,CASSDQGLNEQFF,TGTGCCAGTAGTGATCAGGGGCTTAATGAGCAGTTCTTC
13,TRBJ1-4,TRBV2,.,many,CASTGADNEKLFF,TGTGCCAGCACGGGAGCAGATAATGAAAAACTGTTTTTT
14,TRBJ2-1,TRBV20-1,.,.,CSVDSRSSYNEQFF,TGCAGTGTAGACAGCAGGAGCTCCTACAATGAGCAGTTCTTC
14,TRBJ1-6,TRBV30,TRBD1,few,CAWKRTGGRSPLHF,TGTGCCTGGAAACGGACAGGGGGAAGATCACCCCTCCACTTT
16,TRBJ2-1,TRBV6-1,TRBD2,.,CASGGGLAGNYNEQFF,TGTGCCAGCGGGGGGGGACTAGCGGGTAACTACAATGAGCAGTTCTTC
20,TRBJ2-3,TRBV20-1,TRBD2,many,CSAPERGTSGSLGRTDTQYF,TGCAGTGCTCCAGAAAGGGGGACTAGTGGGTCCCTAGGCAGGACAGATACGCAGTATTTT
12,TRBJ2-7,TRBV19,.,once,CASSKRPYEQYF,TGTGCCAGCAGTAAACGCCCCTACGAGCAGTACTTC
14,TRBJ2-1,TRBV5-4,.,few,CASSLGGPSNEQFF,TGTGCCAGCAGCTTGGGTGGGCCCAGCAATGAGCAGTTCTTC
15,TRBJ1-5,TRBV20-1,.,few,CSARGPPGAGQPQHF,TGCAGTGCTAGAGGACCCCCGGGGGCGGGTCAGCCCCAGCATTTT
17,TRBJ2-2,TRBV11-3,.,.,CASSSHIRPWDTGELFF,TGTGCCAGCAGCTCTCACATTCGACCCTGGGACACCGGGGAGCTGTTTTTT
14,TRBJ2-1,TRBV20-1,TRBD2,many,CSAQAGVGYNEQFF,TGCAGTGCCCAAGCGGGAGTAGGATACAATGAGCAGTTCTTC
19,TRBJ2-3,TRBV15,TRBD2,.,CATSRHRSGRGHSTDTQYF,TGTGCCACCAGCAGACACCGTAGCGGGAGGGGACATAGCACAGATACGCAGTATTTT
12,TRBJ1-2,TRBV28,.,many,CASGLMDYGYTF,TGTGCCAGTGGACTTATGGACTATGGCTACACCTTC
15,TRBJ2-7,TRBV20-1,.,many,CSARSPSGNSYEQYF,TGCAGTGCTAGGTCTCCTAGTGGCAACTCCTACGAGCAGTACTTC
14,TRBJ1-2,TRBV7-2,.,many,CASSLDGTSYGYTF,TGTGCCAGCAGCTTAGACGGGACATCCTATGGCTACACCTTC